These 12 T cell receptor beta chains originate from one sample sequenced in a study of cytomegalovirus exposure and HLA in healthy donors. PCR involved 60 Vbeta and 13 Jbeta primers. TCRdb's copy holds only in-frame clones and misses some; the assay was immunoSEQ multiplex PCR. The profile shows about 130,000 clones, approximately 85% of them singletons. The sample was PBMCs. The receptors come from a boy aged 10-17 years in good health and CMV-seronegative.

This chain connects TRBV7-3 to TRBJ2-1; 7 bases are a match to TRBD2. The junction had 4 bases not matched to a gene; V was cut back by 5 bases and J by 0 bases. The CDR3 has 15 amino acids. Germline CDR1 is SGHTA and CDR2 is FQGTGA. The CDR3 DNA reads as TGTGCCAGCAGCCAAACTAGCGACTCCTACAATGAGCAGTTCTTC. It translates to CASSQTSDSYNEQFF. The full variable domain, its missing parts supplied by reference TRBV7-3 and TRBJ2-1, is GAGVSQTPSNKVTEKGKYVELRCDPISGHTALYWYRQSLGQGPEFLIYFQGTGAADDSGLPNDRFFAVRPEGSVSTLKIQRTERGDSAVYLCASSQTSDSYNEQFFGPGTRLTVL.

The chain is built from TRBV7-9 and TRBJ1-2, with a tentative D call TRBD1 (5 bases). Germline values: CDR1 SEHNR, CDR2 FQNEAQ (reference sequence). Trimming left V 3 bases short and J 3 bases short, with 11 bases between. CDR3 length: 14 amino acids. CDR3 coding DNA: TGTGCCAGCAGCTTCCAGGGCCAGGACTATGGCTACACCTTC. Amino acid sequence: CASSFQGQDYGYTF.

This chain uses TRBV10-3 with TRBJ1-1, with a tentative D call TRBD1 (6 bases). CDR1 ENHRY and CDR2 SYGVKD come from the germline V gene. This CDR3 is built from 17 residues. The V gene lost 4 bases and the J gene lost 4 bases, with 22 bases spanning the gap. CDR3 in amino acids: CAISGRGTYRDRTEAFF. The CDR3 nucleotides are TGTGCCATCAGTGGCAGAGGAACATACAGGGATCGCACTGAAGCTTTCTTT.

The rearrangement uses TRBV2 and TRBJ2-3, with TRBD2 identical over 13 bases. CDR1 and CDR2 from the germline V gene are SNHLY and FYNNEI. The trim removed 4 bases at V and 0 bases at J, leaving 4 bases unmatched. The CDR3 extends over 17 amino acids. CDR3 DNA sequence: TGTGCCAGCAGTGGGACTAGCGGGGGCCTTAGCACAGATACGCAGTATTTT. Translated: CASSGTSGGLSTDTQYF.

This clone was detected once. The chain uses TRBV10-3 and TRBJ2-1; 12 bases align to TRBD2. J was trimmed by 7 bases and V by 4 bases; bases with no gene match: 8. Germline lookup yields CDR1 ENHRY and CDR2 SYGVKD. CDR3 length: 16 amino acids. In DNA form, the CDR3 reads TGTGCCATCAGTGCACTAGCGGGGGGCTCTGGGAATGAGCAGTTCTTC. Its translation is CAISALAGGSGNEQFF.

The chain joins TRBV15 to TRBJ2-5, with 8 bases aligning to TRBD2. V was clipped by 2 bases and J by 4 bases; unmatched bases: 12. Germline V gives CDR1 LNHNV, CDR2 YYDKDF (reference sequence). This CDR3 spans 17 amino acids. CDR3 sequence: CATSRPSGTGGSETQYF. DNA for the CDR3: TGTGCCACCAGCAGACCCTCGGGGACGGGGGGGTCAGAGACCCAGTACTTC.

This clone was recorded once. Here the CDR3 reads CATSRGAGGSTDTQYF. The CDR3 nucleotides are TGTGCCACCAGCAGAGGGGCGGGAGGGTCCACAGATACGCAGTATTTT. This sequence joins TRBV15 and TRBJ2-3; 9 bases line up with TRBD2. The J segment lost 2 bases and the V segment lost 1 base, leaving 4 bases of the junction unmatched. From germline, CDR1 is LNHNV and CDR2 YYDKDF (reference sequence). The CDR3 consists of 16 residues.

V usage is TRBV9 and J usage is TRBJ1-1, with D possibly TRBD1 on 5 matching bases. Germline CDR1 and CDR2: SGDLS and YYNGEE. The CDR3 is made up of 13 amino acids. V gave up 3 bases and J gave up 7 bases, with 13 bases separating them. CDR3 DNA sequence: TGTGCCAGCAGCGAAACAGGTGGTGGTGAAGCTTTCTTT. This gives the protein CASSETGGGEAFF.

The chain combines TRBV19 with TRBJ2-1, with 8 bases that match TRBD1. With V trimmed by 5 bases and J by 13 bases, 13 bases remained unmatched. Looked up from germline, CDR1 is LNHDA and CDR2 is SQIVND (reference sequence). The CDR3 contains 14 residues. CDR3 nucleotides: TGTGCCAGTAGTGCCGGGACAGGAGGCTTGAGACAGTTCTTC. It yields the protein CASSAGTGGLRQFF.

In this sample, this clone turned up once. DNA for the CDR3: TGTGCCATCAGTGAGTCGAGCGGGTCCGGGGAGCTGTTTTTT. This translates into CAISESSGSGELFF. The rearrangement links TRBV10-3 to TRBJ2-2, with a tentative D call TRBD2 (6 bases). Trimming removed 0 bases from V and 6 bases from J, with 8 bases in between. The CDR3 covers 14 residues. The germline CDR1 and CDR2 sequences are ENHRY and SYGVKD.

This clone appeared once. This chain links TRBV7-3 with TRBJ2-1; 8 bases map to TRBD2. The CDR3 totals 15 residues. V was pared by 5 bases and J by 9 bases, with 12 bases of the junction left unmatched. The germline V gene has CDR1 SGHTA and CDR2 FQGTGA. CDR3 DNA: TGTGCCAGCAGCCAAGAGCCGGGAGGGCCATTTGAGCAGTTCTTC. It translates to CASSQEPGGPFEQFF.

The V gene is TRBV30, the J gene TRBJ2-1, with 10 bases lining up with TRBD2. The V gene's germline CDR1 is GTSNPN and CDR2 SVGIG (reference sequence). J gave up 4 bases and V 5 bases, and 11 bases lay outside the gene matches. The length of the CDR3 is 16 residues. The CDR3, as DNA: TGTGCCTGGCTAGCGGGAGAACGGGTGGCTTACAATGAGCAGTTCTTC. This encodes CAWLAGERVAYNEQFF.